A single sample is the source of the 10 T cell receptor beta chains below, sequenced in a study of pediatric ulcerative colitis. Sequencing was performed with immunoSEQ multiplex PCR; in TCRdb, only in-frame clones are kept and a portion is missing. The profile shows tens of thousands of clones, about three quarters of them singletons. One to two pinch biopsies were taken from the rectum during colonoscopy. Specimen: gut tissue. All receptors derive from a boy aged 5-17 years with moderate ulcerative colitis.

The rearrangement links TRBV4-2 to TRBJ2-7, with 9 positions matching TRBD2. J was trimmed by 7 bases and V by 1 base; bases with no gene match: 8. Germline V gene sequence: CDR1 LGHNA, CDR2 YNFKEQ. CDR3 length: 15 residues. Written as DNA, the CDR3 is TGTGCCAGCAGCCAAGCGGCGGGAGGGCCGGAGGAGCAGTACTTC. Translation: CASSQAAGGPEEQYF.

The V call is TRBV6-6, the J call TRBJ1-1; 10 bases line up with TRBD1. The CDR3 has 15 residues. V dropped 6 bases and J dropped 8; count of bases not matched to a gene: 12. Germline CDR1 reads MNHNY; CDR2 reads SVGAGI (reference sequence). CDR3: CASRSHWTGGFEAFF. The CDR3 DNA sequence: TGTGCCAGCAGGTCACACTGGACAGGGGGTTTCGAAGCTTTCTTT.

V usage is TRBV25-1 and J usage is TRBJ2-1, with 9 bases identical to TRBD2. CDR3 length equals 13 residues. Germline-derived CDR1 and CDR2 are MGHDK and SYGVNS. The junction had 3 bases not matched to a gene; V was cut back by 5 bases and J by 7 bases. CDR3 amino acids: CASSKAGGNEQFF. The CDR3 coding sequence is TGTGCCAGCAGTAAAGCGGGAGGAAATGAGCAGTTCTTC.

The chain uses TRBV18 and TRBJ2-2; D is uncertain. This CDR3 comprises 14 residues. Germline V lookup: CDR1 KGHSH, CDR2 LQKENI. Trimming left V 6 bases short and J 4 bases short, with 12 bases between. CDR3 loop: CASSIGRGTGELFF. CDR3 coding DNA: TGTGCCAGCTCCATAGGACGCGGCACCGGGGAGCTGTTTTTT.

The gene calls are TRBV7-2 and TRBJ2-3, with D hard to call. The CDR3 loop spans 14 amino acids. V was trimmed by 0 bases and J by 2 bases, leaving 6 bases between them. Germline values: CDR1 SGHTA, CDR2 FQGNSA. The CDR3 spells CASSLALNTDTQYF. The CDR3 DNA reads TGTGCCAGCAGCTTAGCCCTAAACACAGATACGCAGTATTTT.

The count of this clone is one. The rearrangement links TRBV5-4 to TRBJ2-3; D gene ambiguous. V lost 4 bases to trimming and J lost 2 bases, with 8 bases between them. The V gene's germline CDR1 is SGHNT and CDR2 YYREEE (reference sequence). CDR3 length: 13 amino acids. The CDR3 region is CASSPYNTDTQYF. CDR3 DNA: TGTGCCAGCAGCCCGTACAACACAGATACGCAGTATTTT.

V is TRBV19 and J is TRBJ2-7; 7 bases match TRBD2. V was clipped by 2 bases and J by 7 bases; unmatched bases: 14. The length of the CDR3 is 16 residues. The germline V gene encodes CDR1 LNHDA and CDR2 SQIVND (reference sequence). CDR3: CASSIILGAGEGEQYF. CDR3 sequence (DNA): TGTGCCAGTAGTATAATTTTAGGTGCGGGAGAGGGGGAGCAGTACTTC.

The chain combines TRBV29-1 with TRBJ2-1; 7 bases match TRBD1. The V gene end was trimmed by 6 bases and the J gene end by 8 bases; junction bases not matched to a gene: 7. From germline, CDR1 is SQVTM and CDR2 ANQGSEA. The CDR3 totals 12 residues. The CDR3, as DNA: TGCAGCGTAGAAAGACAGGGTCATGAGCAGTTCTTC. As protein: CSVERQGHEQFF.

The chain joins TRBV5-1 to TRBJ2-1; weak D call: TRBD1 (5 bases). CDR1 SGHRS and CDR2 YFSETQ come from the germline V gene. Trimming cost V 2 bases and J 3 bases, with 12 bases left between them. The CDR3 loop spans 15 amino acids. The CDR3 region is CASSLTARDYNEQFF. The CDR3 nucleotides read TGCGCCAGCAGCTTAACAGCCAGGGACTACAATGAGCAGTTCTTC.

V gene TRBV30 combines with J gene TRBJ1-3; D gene ambiguous. V was shortened by 4 bases and J by 0 bases, with 10 bases between the two germline ends. The CDR3 runs 14 residues. The V gene's germline CDR1 is GTSNPN and CDR2 SVGIG (reference sequence). CDR3 residues: CAWTVPYSGNTIYF. DNA of the CDR3: TGTGCCTGGACTGTCCCTTACTCTGGAAACACCATATATTTT.